This is a list of T cell receptor beta chains from one sample in a study of blood T cell repertoires in COVID-19. The assay was immunoSEQ multiplex PCR, and TCRdb's table has in-frame clones only and misses some. Of a few hundred thousand clones in the sample, 88% were seen once. Sequenced sample: PBMCs or T cells enriched from blood (not recorded which). Every receptor here comes from a woman aged 30 to 39 who had been exposed to COVID-19. Both conserved end residues are part of each CDR3. D genes are given only for firm matches. For some rows the clone size is stated as once, few or many, or as a class when expanded; others skip it.

J,V,size,D,DNA,CDR3
TRBJ2-2,TRBV6-5,once,TRBD2,TGTGCCAGCAGTTACGGTAGCGGGAGGGCTGGCGGGGAGCTGTTTTTT,CASSYGSGRAGGELFF
TRBJ2-4,TRBV15,-,-,TGTGCCACCAGTTCAGGGGAGATTCAGTACTTC,CATSSGEIQYF
TRBJ1-2,TRBV11-2,-,TRBD1,TGTGCCAGCAGCCAAGGGACAGAAAACAGGGGCTACACCTTC,CASSQGTENRGYTF
TRBJ2-5,TRBV6-6,-,TRBD1,TGTGCCAGCAGTCGCAAAACAGGGGGCCAAGAGACCCAGTACTTC,CASSRKTGGQETQYF
TRBJ2-3,TRBV29-1,-,TRBD1,TGCAGCGTTCCAACCGGGACAGGGGCGGGGAGGACAGATACGCAGTATTTT,CSVPTGTGAGRTDTQYF
TRBJ1-2,TRBV10-3,-,TRBD1,TGTGCCATCAATGAAGGGACAGTGCAAGGCTACACCTTC,CAINEGTVQGYTF
TRBJ1-1,TRBV7-3,-,-,TGTGCCAGCAGCTTGGAGGGGAACACTGAAGCTTTCTTT,CASSLEGNTEAFF
TRBJ1-3,TRBV9,-,TRBD1,TGTGCCAGCAGCGTTTCCGGGACAGGGGGCTCTGGAAACACCATATATTTT,CASSVSGTGGSGNTIYF
TRBJ2-7,TRBV18,-,TRBD1,TGTGCCAGCTCACCACGATCTGACAGGGGATTCGAGCAGTACTTC,CASSPRSDRGFEQYF
TRBJ1-4,TRBV5-1,once,-,TGCGCCAGCAGCCCCTCCAGGCTTTATGAAAAACTGTTTTTT,CASSPSRLYEKLFF
TRBJ1-2,TRBV5-1,-,TRBD1,TGCGCCAGCAGCTCCGGACAGGCTAACTATGGCTACACCTTC,CASSSGQANYGYTF
TRBJ2-1,TRBV20-1,-,TRBD2,TGCAGTGCTAGTGTGCCGACTAGCGGGAGCAATGAGCAGTTCTTC,CSASVPTSGSNEQFF
TRBJ1-5,TRBV10-3,-,TRBD1,TGTGCCATCAGAACCCGACAGGGGTTAGCCCAGCATTTT,CAIRTRQGLAQHF
TRBJ1-1,TRBV18,few,-,TGTGCCAGCTCAACGGAACCGCAGGGTACTGAAGCTTTCTTT,CASSTEPQGTEAFF
TRBJ1-2,TRBV19,few,TRBD1,TGTGCCAGTAGTACGCGTACAGGGGGCGCAACCCCAGGCTACACCTTC,CASSTRTGGATPGYTF
TRBJ2-5,TRBV28,-,TRBD1,TGTGCCAGCGGGACAGCGAGCGTTGGCCAAGAGACCCAGTACTTC,CASGTASVGQETQYF
TRBJ2-7,TRBV14,-,-,TGTGCCAGCAGCCAAGAATTAGCTCTGGGCGAGCAGTACTTC,CASSQELALGEQYF
TRBJ2-1,TRBV27,once,-,TGTGCCAGCAGTTTTGTGGGACTGGGAAACAATGAGCAGTTCTTC,CASSFVGLGNNEQFF
TRBJ2-2,TRBV15,-,-,TGTGCCACCAGCACGGACACTACCGGGGAGCTGTTTTTT,CATSTDTTGELFF
TRBJ1-1,TRBV6-6,-,-,TGTGCCGCGGTCCCCCCGAACACTGAAGCTTTCTTT,CAAVPPNTEAFF
TRBJ2-1,TRBV5-1,-,TRBD2,TGCGCCAGCAGCTCTGTAGCGGGAGGGTACAATGAGCAGTTCTTC,CASSSVAGGYNEQFF
TRBJ2-7,TRBV7-9,-,TRBD2,TGTGCCAGCAGCTTAGCTAGCGGGATCTACGAGCAGTACTTC,CASSLASGIYEQYF
TRBJ2-4,TRBV5-1,-,-,TGCGCCAGCAGCCTTAGGCTAGGAGGCATTCAGTACTTC,CASSLRLGGIQYF
TRBJ2-7,TRBV6-5,-,-,TGTGCCAGCAGAGGGGCGCCTTACGAGCAGTACTTC,CASRGAPYEQYF
TRBJ2-1,TRBV7-3,-,TRBD2,TGTGCCAGCAGCTCCCCGGGACTAGCGGGCCATGAGCAGTTCTTC,CASSSPGLAGHEQFF
TRBJ2-1,TRBV5-1,-,-,TGCGCCAGCAGCCCCCATTACAATGAGCAGTTCTTC,CASSPHYNEQFF
TRBJ2-7,TRBV18,-,-,TGTGCCAGCTCACCGCAACAGGGATACGAGCAGTACTTC,CASSPQQGYEQYF
TRBJ1-5,TRBV2,-,-,TGTGCCAGCAGTGAAGCTCGGGGGTTCGGTCAGCCCCAGCATTTT,CASSEARGFGQPQHF
TRBJ2-1,TRBV5-8,-,-,TGTGCCAGCAGCTTGGCCGGGGCACAAACTGGACAGATGGACAATGAGCAGTTCTTC,CASSLAGAQTGQMDNEQFF
TRBJ2-5,TRBV28,-,-,TGTGCCAGCAGTTGGGCAGCTTACCAAGAGACCCAGTACTTC,CASSWAAYQETQYF
TRBJ2-5,TRBV28,-,-,TGTGCCAGCAGTTGGGGCGCTGGCGAGACCCAGTACTTC,CASSWGAGETQYF
TRBJ2-7,TRBV7-9,-,-,TGTGCCAGCAGCTTATGGGGCGGCTCAACCTACGAGCAGTACTTC,CASSLWGGSTYEQYF
TRBJ1-4,TRBV27,-,-,TGTGCCAGCAGCTACAGCGGGCTAAACGAAAAACTGTTTTTT,CASSYSGLNEKLFF
TRBJ2-7,TRBV11-3,few,-,TGTGCCAGCAGCAGTAGACAGTCCTACGAGCAGTACTTC,CASSSRQSYEQYF
TRBJ1-2,TRBV4-2,-,-,TGTGCCAGCGCACCTCAGGGCGCGAACTATGGCTACACCTTC,CASAPQGANYGYTF
TRBJ2-1,TRBV19,-,TRBD2,TGTGCCAGTAGTATCCTGGCGGGGGGTTTGGACAATGAGCAGTTCTTC,CASSILAGGLDNEQFF
TRBJ2-1,TRBV28,-,TRBD2,TGTGCCAGCAGGGCCCCGGGACTAGCGTTCAATGAGCAAGGGTGGGATGAGCAGTTCTTC,CASRAPGLAFNEQGWDEQFF
TRBJ2-1,TRBV20-1,-,-,TGCAGTGCCCGCGATCACAATGAGCAGTTCTTC,CSARDHNEQFF
TRBJ2-3,TRBV24-1,-,TRBD2,TGTGCCACCAGTGACTCCGGACTAGCGGGAGTCAGAGATACGCAGTATTTT,CATSDSGLAGVRDTQYF
TRBJ2-1,TRBV25-1,-,-,TGTGCCAGCAGTGAATGGGACAACTACAATGAGCAGTTCTTC,CASSEWDNYNEQFF
TRBJ2-6,TRBV6-5,-,-,TGTGCCAGCAGTTACGGACACTCTGGGGCCAACGTCCTGACTTTC,CASSYGHSGANVLTF
TRBJ1-3,TRBV18,-,-,TGTGCCAGCTCAACCACAGCCGGCCGCCTCTCTGGAAACACCATATATTTT,CASSTTAGRLSGNTIYF
TRBJ2-6,TRBV9,few,-,TGTGCCAGCAACACAGGGTCTGGGGCCAACGTCCTGACTTTC,CASNTGSGANVLTF
TRBJ1-1,TRBV27,-,-,TGTGCCAGCAGTAGACAGGTTTTGAGTTTAGTAACTGAAGCTTTCTTT,CASSRQVLSLVTEAFF
TRBJ2-1,TRBV29-1,-,TRBD2,TGCAGCGTTGACCCCTTAGAGGGAGGGCTGGATGAGCAGTTCTTC,CSVDPLEGGLDEQFF
TRBJ2-1,TRBV7-3,-,TRBD2,TGTGCCAGCACGGCGGGAGGGTCTTACAATGAGCAGTTCTTC,CASTAGGSYNEQFF
TRBJ2-3,TRBV11-3,-,TRBD2,TGTGCCAGCAGCTCGGGGACTAGTATCTTCACAGATACGCAGTATTTT,CASSSGTSIFTDTQYF
TRBJ1-3,TRBV3-1/TRBV3-2,-,-,TGTGCCAGCAGCCAAGCAGGGACTGGAAACACCATATATTTT,CASSQAGTGNTIYF
TRBJ1-4,TRBV28,-,TRBD1,TGTGCCAGCAGTTCACAGACAGGGGGAGGTGAAAAACTGTTTTTT,CASSSQTGGGEKLFF